The rows below give T cell receptor beta chains drawn from one sample of a study of CD8 T cells in ankylosing spondylitis. A single record per CDR3 protein comes from TCRdb applying MiXCR to the 5' RACE reads. Found here are almost 400,000 distinct CDR3 sequences, around 24% of them singletons; the top ten hold about 15%. What was sequenced was blood, either unsorted or a sorted T cell fraction (not recorded which). The receptors come from a male donor with ankylosing spondylitis. The CDR3 runs from the conserved cysteine through the conserved F or W. Fields, in order: V gene, J gene, clone size, D gene, CDR3 DNA, CDR3 protein. A D gene is named only where the DNA matches it firmly. The size field is filled for only some rows; it gives once, few, many or a size class.

v_gene: TRBV7-9; j_gene: TRBJ2-1; abundance: once; d_gene: TRBD2; CDR3nt: TGTGCCAGCAGCCTGGGGACTAGCGGGAGGCACGAGCAGTTCTTC; CDR3aa: CASSLGTSGRHEQFF
v_gene: TRBV12-5; j_gene: TRBJ2-5; abundance: -; d_gene: TRBD2; CDR3nt: TGTGCTAGTGGTTTGGGGGCCGCTAGCGGCCAAGAGACCCAGTACTTC; CDR3aa: CASGLGAASGQETQYF
v_gene: TRBV20-1; j_gene: TRBJ2-3; abundance: -; d_gene: -; CDR3nt: TGCAGTGCTACGCTAGAGAGCACAGATACGCAGTATTTT; CDR3aa: CSATLESTDTQYF
v_gene: TRBV20-1; j_gene: TRBJ2-1; abundance: many; d_gene: -; CDR3nt: TGCAGTGCTAGGGACTGGCAGGATGACAATGAGCAGTTCTTC; CDR3aa: CSARDWQDDNEQFF
v_gene: TRBV12-3/TRBV12-4; j_gene: TRBJ1-6; abundance: -; d_gene: TRBD1; CDR3nt: TGTGCCAGTCGAAAGGGACAGGAGGAGAATTCACCCCTCCACTTT; CDR3aa: CASRKGQEENSPLHF
v_gene: TRBV20-1; j_gene: TRBJ2-2; abundance: -; d_gene: -; CDR3nt: TGCAGTGCTAAGCGATTCACGAACACCGGGGAGCTGTTTTTT; CDR3aa: CSAKRFTNTGELFF
v_gene: TRBV5-1; j_gene: TRBJ2-7; abundance: few; d_gene: -; CDR3nt: TGCGCCAGCAGCCCAGGAGCGGCAGACTACGAGCAGTACTTC; CDR3aa: CASSPGAADYEQYF
v_gene: TRBV11-2; j_gene: TRBJ2-7; abundance: -; d_gene: TRBD1; CDR3nt: TGTGCCACAGGGGGTCCGGTACCCTACGAGCAGTACTTC; CDR3aa: CATGGPVPYEQYF
v_gene: TRBV5-8; j_gene: TRBJ2-7; abundance: -; d_gene: TRBD2; CDR3nt: TGTGCCAGCAGCCACGGACTAGCGGGCTTCTACGAGCAGTACTTC; CDR3aa: CASSHGLAGFYEQYF
v_gene: TRBV5-6; j_gene: TRBJ2-1; abundance: few; d_gene: TRBD2; CDR3nt: TGTGCCAGCAGCTTGTCAGGGACTAGCGGGTTCATGGGGAATGAGCAGTTCTTC; CDR3aa: CASSLSGTSGFMGNEQFF
v_gene: TRBV3-1; j_gene: TRBJ2-1; abundance: few; d_gene: -; CDR3nt: TGTGCCAGCAGCCAACCCCCTACGGGAGTTCGTAGTGAGCAGTTCTTC; CDR3aa: CASSQPPTGVRSEQFF
v_gene: TRBV12-3/TRBV12-4; j_gene: TRBJ2-2; abundance: -; d_gene: -; CDR3nt: TGTGCCAGCAGTTTTGGTCCCTTTGGCGGGGAGCTGTTTTTT; CDR3aa: CASSFGPFGGELFF
v_gene: TRBV7-9; j_gene: TRBJ2-7; abundance: -; d_gene: -; CDR3nt: TGTGCCAGCAGCGTAGGGGCTCCCGCCCGAGGTGAGCAGTACTTC; CDR3aa: CASSVGAPARGEQYF
v_gene: TRBV5-1; j_gene: TRBJ1-1; abundance: -; d_gene: -; CDR3nt: TGCGCCAGCAGCCCACGGACGGTCTCTGAAGCTTTCTTT; CDR3aa: CASSPRTVSEAFF
v_gene: TRBV28; j_gene: TRBJ2-2; abundance: -; d_gene: -; CDR3nt: TGTGCCAGCAGCAGGACCCCGACGACGAACACCGGGGAGCTGTTTTTT; CDR3aa: CASSRTPTTNTGELFF
v_gene: TRBV5-1; j_gene: TRBJ2-2; abundance: few; d_gene: -; CDR3nt: TGCGCCAGCAGCTTGTTTAGCGGAGGTCCGAACACCGGGGAGCTGTTTTTT; CDR3aa: CASSLFSGGPNTGELFF
v_gene: TRBV4-1; j_gene: TRBJ1-4; abundance: -; d_gene: TRBD1; CDR3nt: TGCGCCAGCAGCCACCCTCAAGGCAGGGGGCAGGAAAAACTGTTTTTT; CDR3aa: CASSHPQGRGQEKLFF
v_gene: TRBV5-1; j_gene: TRBJ1-3; abundance: few; d_gene: -; CDR3nt: TGCGCCAGCAGCTTGGGTCGGGGGGCGTATGGAAACACCATATATTTT; CDR3aa: CASSLGRGAYGNTIYF
v_gene: TRBV19; j_gene: TRBJ2-7; abundance: -; d_gene: TRBD1; CDR3nt: TGTGCCAGTAGTACGAGACAGGGTATAGGGGAGCAGTACTTC; CDR3aa: CASSTRQGIGEQYF
v_gene: TRBV12-3/TRBV12-4; j_gene: TRBJ1-2; abundance: -; d_gene: -; CDR3nt: TGTGCCAGCAGTTGGCAAGGGGAGTATGGCTACACCTTC; CDR3aa: CASSWQGEYGYTF
v_gene: TRBV30; j_gene: TRBJ1-2; abundance: -; d_gene: -; CDR3nt: TGTGCCGGAACCGGGACACAGAACTATGGCTACACCTTC; CDR3aa: CAGTGTQNYGYTF
v_gene: TRBV12-3/TRBV12-4; j_gene: TRBJ1-2; abundance: many; d_gene: -; CDR3nt: TGTGCCAGCAGTTTAAACTATGGCTACACCTTC; CDR3aa: CASSLNYGYTF
v_gene: TRBV7-3; j_gene: TRBJ2-1; abundance: many; d_gene: -; CDR3nt: TGTGCCAGCAGCCCCAGTTATAACAATGAGCAGTTCTTC; CDR3aa: CASSPSYNNEQFF
v_gene: TRBV7-8; j_gene: TRBJ2-1; abundance: -; d_gene: TRBD2; CDR3nt: TGTGCCAGCAGCTTAGCGATTCGGACTAGCGGGAGGGGGACCTACAATGAGCAGTTCTTC; CDR3aa: CASSLAIRTSGRGTYNEQFF
v_gene: TRBV4-1; j_gene: TRBJ1-1; abundance: few; d_gene: -; CDR3nt: TGCGCCAGCAGCCAGATGGCCCTTTTGAACACTGAAGCTTTCTTT; CDR3aa: CASSQMALLNTEAFF
v_gene: TRBV7-9; j_gene: TRBJ2-2; abundance: -; d_gene: -; CDR3nt: TGTGCCAGCAGCTCCGGGTTTCGGGACACCGGGGAGCTGTTTTTT; CDR3aa: CASSSGFRDTGELFF
v_gene: TRBV5-1; j_gene: TRBJ2-1; abundance: -; d_gene: -; CDR3nt: TGCGCCAGCAGCGTGAGCGGCCGGGGTAGCGTTGATGAGCAGTTCTTC; CDR3aa: CASSVSGRGSVDEQFF
v_gene: TRBV30; j_gene: TRBJ2-2; abundance: -; d_gene: -; CDR3nt: TGTGCCTGGAGTGTTTCGAACACCGGGGAGCTGTTTTTT; CDR3aa: CAWSVSNTGELFF
v_gene: TRBV5-1; j_gene: TRBJ2-2; abundance: once; d_gene: -; CDR3nt: TGCGCCAGCAGCCCAGACGGGGCTCTGAACACCGGGGAGCTGTTTTTT; CDR3aa: CASSPDGALNTGELFF
v_gene: TRBV28; j_gene: TRBJ2-1; abundance: few; d_gene: TRBD2; CDR3nt: TGTGCCAGCAGGCCGGGACTAGCGGGAAGTGAGCAGTTCTTC; CDR3aa: CASRPGLAGSEQFF
v_gene: TRBV7-9; j_gene: TRBJ2-5; abundance: -; d_gene: -; CDR3nt: TGTGCCAGCAGCCCAACACGTCACCAAGAGACCCAGTACTTC; CDR3aa: CASSPTRHQETQYF
v_gene: TRBV28; j_gene: TRBJ2-4; abundance: -; d_gene: -; CDR3nt: TGTGCCAGCAGTTTACCGAAAAACATTCAGTACTTC; CDR3aa: CASSLPKNIQYF
v_gene: TRBV5-1; j_gene: TRBJ1-1; abundance: few; d_gene: -; CDR3nt: TGCGCCAGCAGCTCCCACACTGAAGCTTTCTTT; CDR3aa: CASSSHTEAFF
v_gene: TRBV10-3; j_gene: TRBJ2-3; abundance: -; d_gene: TRBD1; CDR3nt: TGTGCCATCGGTCGCCGGGACAGGGGAGGCACAGATACGCAGTATTTT; CDR3aa: CAIGRRDRGGTDTQYF
v_gene: TRBV18; j_gene: TRBJ2-3; abundance: -; d_gene: -; CDR3nt: TGTGCCAGCTCACCACCGCGCGCGGGGAGAGGGACAGATACGCAGTATTTT; CDR3aa: CASSPPRAGRGTDTQYF
v_gene: TRBV19; j_gene: TRBJ2-7; abundance: -; d_gene: TRBD2; CDR3nt: TGTGCCAGTAGCAGCCTTCGGGGGAGGGCCTCCTACGAGCAGTACTTC; CDR3aa: CASSSLRGRASYEQYF
v_gene: TRBV6-5; j_gene: TRBJ2-7; abundance: -; d_gene: TRBD2; CDR3nt: TGTGCCAGCAGTTTTACCCTAGCGGGAGGGAGCTACGAGCAGTACTTC; CDR3aa: CASSFTLAGGSYEQYF
v_gene: TRBV30; j_gene: TRBJ2-1; abundance: -; d_gene: -; CDR3nt: TGTGCCTGGGGACTAACGGGCCTCCCACCCTACAATGAGCAGTTCTTC; CDR3aa: CAWGLTGLPPYNEQFF
v_gene: TRBV29-1; j_gene: TRBJ2-3; abundance: few; d_gene: -; CDR3nt: TGCAGCGTTGTGGGGAGTAGCACAGATACGCAGTATTTT; CDR3aa: CSVVGSSTDTQYF
v_gene: TRBV11-2; j_gene: TRBJ2-1; abundance: -; d_gene: TRBD2; CDR3nt: TGTGCCAGCAGGACCCTCAGGGTAATTAAACCGGGAGGCTCCTACAATGAGCAGTTCTTC; CDR3aa: CASRTLRVIKPGGSYNEQFF
v_gene: TRBV6-5; j_gene: TRBJ2-1; abundance: few; d_gene: TRBD2; CDR3nt: TGTGCCAGCAGTTACTCCTTTCTGAGCGGGAAACCCAATGAGCAGTTCTTC; CDR3aa: CASSYSFLSGKPNEQFF
v_gene: TRBV25-1; j_gene: TRBJ1-1; abundance: many; d_gene: TRBD1; CDR3nt: TGTGCCAGCAGTGATACAGGACAGGGGCGGAACACTGAAGCTTTCTTT; CDR3aa: CASSDTGQGRNTEAFF
v_gene: TRBV7-2; j_gene: TRBJ2-5; abundance: -; d_gene: -; CDR3nt: TGTGCCAGCAGCTCAACAGGGTTCTGGGAGACCCAGTACTTC; CDR3aa: CASSSTGFWETQYF
v_gene: TRBV2; j_gene: TRBJ2-2; abundance: -; d_gene: -; CDR3nt: TGTGCCAGCAGTGAGCTGAACCTCCCCCCCACCGGGGAGCTGTTTTTT; CDR3aa: CASSELNLPPTGELFF
v_gene: TRBV5-1; j_gene: TRBJ2-7; abundance: -; d_gene: TRBD2; CDR3nt: TGCGCCAGCAGAACCGGAGGACTAGCGGGAGTACGCGAGCAGTACTTC; CDR3aa: CASRTGGLAGVREQYF
v_gene: TRBV6-5; j_gene: TRBJ2-1; abundance: -; d_gene: -; CDR3nt: TGTGCCAGCAGTCGCACAGGGCTAGAGCAGTTCTTC; CDR3aa: CASSRTGLEQFF
v_gene: TRBV29-1; j_gene: TRBJ1-4; abundance: few; d_gene: -; CDR3nt: TGCAGCGTGGAGGGTTCCGGCGAAAAACTGTTTTTT; CDR3aa: CSVEGSGEKLFF
v_gene: TRBV29-1; j_gene: TRBJ2-2; abundance: -; d_gene: -; CDR3nt: TGCAGCGTTGAGACAGGAGGGGCCGGGGAGCTGTTTTTT; CDR3aa: CSVETGGAGELFF
v_gene: TRBV28; j_gene: TRBJ2-4; abundance: -; d_gene: -; CDR3nt: TGTGCCAGCTACGGATTTGCCAAAAACATTCAGTACTTC; CDR3aa: CASYGFAKNIQYF
v_gene: TRBV4-1; j_gene: TRBJ2-2; abundance: -; d_gene: TRBD2; CDR3nt: TGCGCCAGCAGCCGTTCCGGGACTAGCGTGAACACCGGGGAGCTGTTTTTT; CDR3aa: CASSRSGTSVNTGELFF
v_gene: TRBV29-1; j_gene: TRBJ2-7; abundance: many; d_gene: TRBD1; CDR3nt: TGCAGCGTTACCCGGACAGGGTCCCGCGAGCAGTACTTC; CDR3aa: CSVTRTGSREQYF
v_gene: TRBV20-1; j_gene: TRBJ2-4; abundance: few; d_gene: -; CDR3nt: TGCAGTGCCACCCGGGTTCGAGCCAAAAACATTCAGTACTTC; CDR3aa: CSATRVRAKNIQYF
v_gene: TRBV12-3/TRBV12-4; j_gene: TRBJ2-2; abundance: -; d_gene: TRBD2; CDR3nt: TGTGCCAGCAGTCCCAGTCCCGGGACTAGCGGAACGAACACCGGGGAGCTGTTTTTT; CDR3aa: CASSPSPGTSGTNTGELFF